The 3 T cell receptor beta chains below come from one sample, sequenced in a study of OX40 agonist ivuxolimab in advanced cancers. This table comes from immunoSEQ multiplex PCR, and its TCRdb copy is limited to in-frame clones, with some not included. Of about 61,000 clones in the sample, around 86% were seen once. Source: CD4+ or CD8+ T cells sorted from blood, taken in a trial of the OX40 agonist ivuxolimab. The receptor source for this set is an adult with an advanced solid tumor such as melanoma, head and neck, liver or kidney cancer.

V usage is TRBV11-2 and J usage is TRBJ2-2; D is unresolved. V was cut by 3 bases and J by 4 bases, with 9 bases left in between. The CDR3 is 14 residues long. CDR1 is SGHAT and CDR2 is FQNNGV in the germline V gene. CDR3 residues: CASSLGLITGELFF. Here the CDR3 DNA reads TGTGCCAGCAGCTTGGGCCTTATCACCGGGGAGCTGTTTTTT.

The chain recombines TRBV6-6 with TRBJ1-2, with D possibly TRBD1 on 6 matching bases. Trimming took off 6 bases at V and 4 bases at J, with 15 bases between the two ends. This CDR3 has 14 amino acids. From germline, CDR1 is MNHNY and CDR2 SVGAGI (reference sequence). CDR3 sequence reads: CASSHRERGYGYTF. CDR3 nucleotide sequence: TGTGCCAGCAGCCACAGGGAAAGGGGCTATGGCTACACCTTC.

The V call is TRBV11-3, the J call TRBJ2-7, with D perhaps TRBD2 (6 bases). Germline V gives CDR1 SGHNT, CDR2 YENEEA. The V end was cut by 4 bases, the J end by 0 bases, with 16 bases between. The CDR3 extends over 16 amino acids. CDR3 DNA sequence: TGTGCCAGCAGCTGGTTGGGAGGCGATCTCTCCTACGAGCAGTACTTC. It yields the protein CASSWLGGDLSYEQYF.